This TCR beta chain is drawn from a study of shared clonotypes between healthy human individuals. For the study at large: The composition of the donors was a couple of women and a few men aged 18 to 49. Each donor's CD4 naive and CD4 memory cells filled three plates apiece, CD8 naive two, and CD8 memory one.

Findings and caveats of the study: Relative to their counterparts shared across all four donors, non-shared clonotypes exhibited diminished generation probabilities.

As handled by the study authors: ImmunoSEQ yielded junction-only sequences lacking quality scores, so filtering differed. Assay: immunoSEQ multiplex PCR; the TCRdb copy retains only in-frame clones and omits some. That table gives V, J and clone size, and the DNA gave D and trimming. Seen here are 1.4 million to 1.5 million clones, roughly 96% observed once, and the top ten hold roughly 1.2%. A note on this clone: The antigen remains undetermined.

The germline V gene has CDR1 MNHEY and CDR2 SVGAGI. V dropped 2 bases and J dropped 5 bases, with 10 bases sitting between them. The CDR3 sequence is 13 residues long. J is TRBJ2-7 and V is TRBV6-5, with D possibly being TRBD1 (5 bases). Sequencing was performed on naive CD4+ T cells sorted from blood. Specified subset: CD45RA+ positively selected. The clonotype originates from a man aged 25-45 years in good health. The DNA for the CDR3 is TGTGCCAGCAGTTACAGGACGGACAACGAGCAGTACTTC. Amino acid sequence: CASSYRTDNEQYF.